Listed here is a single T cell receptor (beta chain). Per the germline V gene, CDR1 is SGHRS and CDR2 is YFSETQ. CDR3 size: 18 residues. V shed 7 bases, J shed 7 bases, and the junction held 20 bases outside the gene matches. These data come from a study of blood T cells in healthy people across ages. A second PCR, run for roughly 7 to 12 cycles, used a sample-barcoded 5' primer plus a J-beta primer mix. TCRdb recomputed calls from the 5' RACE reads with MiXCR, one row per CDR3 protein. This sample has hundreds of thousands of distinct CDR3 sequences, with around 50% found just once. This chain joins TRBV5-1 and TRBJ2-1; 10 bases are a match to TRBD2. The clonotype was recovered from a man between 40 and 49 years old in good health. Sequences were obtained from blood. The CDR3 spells CASRLTSGGAKKSNEQFF. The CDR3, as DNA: TGCGCCAGCCGGCTTACCAGCGGGGGGGCCAAGAAGAGTAATGAGCAGTTCTTC.